The T cell receptor beta chain described here comes from a study of human T cells and chemical hapten exposure. Study as a whole: An area of 2 cm by about 2.2 cm on upper inner arm skin received 2% DPC for sensitization.

TCRdb reanalysed the RACE reads using MiXCR and keeps one entry per CDR3 protein. Of about 40,000 distinct CDR3 sequences in the sample, approximately 3.3% were seen once. Trimming at V came to 6 bases and at J to 9 bases, leaving 3 bases not matched to a gene. Germline V lookup: CDR1 MDHEN, CDR2 SYDVKM. CDR3 length equals 13 residues. Regarding time point: patch test 2, 6 weeks after DPC sensitization. Treatment of the sample: therapeutic diphenylcyclopropenone sensitization with weekly scalp DPC. This clonotype was seen just once. This chain links TRBV28 with TRBJ2-1; TRBD2 agrees at 12 bases. This TCR was sampled from a man in his forties or fifties with alopecia areata. Some clones in this sample may be carry-over from other donors' samples. Sequencing used whole blood, obtained in connection with sensitization to the hapten diphenylcyclopropenone (DPC). CDR3 nucleotides: TGTGCCAGCAGAGGACTAGCGGGATTTGAGCAGTTCTTC. It is translated as CASRGLAGFEQFF.